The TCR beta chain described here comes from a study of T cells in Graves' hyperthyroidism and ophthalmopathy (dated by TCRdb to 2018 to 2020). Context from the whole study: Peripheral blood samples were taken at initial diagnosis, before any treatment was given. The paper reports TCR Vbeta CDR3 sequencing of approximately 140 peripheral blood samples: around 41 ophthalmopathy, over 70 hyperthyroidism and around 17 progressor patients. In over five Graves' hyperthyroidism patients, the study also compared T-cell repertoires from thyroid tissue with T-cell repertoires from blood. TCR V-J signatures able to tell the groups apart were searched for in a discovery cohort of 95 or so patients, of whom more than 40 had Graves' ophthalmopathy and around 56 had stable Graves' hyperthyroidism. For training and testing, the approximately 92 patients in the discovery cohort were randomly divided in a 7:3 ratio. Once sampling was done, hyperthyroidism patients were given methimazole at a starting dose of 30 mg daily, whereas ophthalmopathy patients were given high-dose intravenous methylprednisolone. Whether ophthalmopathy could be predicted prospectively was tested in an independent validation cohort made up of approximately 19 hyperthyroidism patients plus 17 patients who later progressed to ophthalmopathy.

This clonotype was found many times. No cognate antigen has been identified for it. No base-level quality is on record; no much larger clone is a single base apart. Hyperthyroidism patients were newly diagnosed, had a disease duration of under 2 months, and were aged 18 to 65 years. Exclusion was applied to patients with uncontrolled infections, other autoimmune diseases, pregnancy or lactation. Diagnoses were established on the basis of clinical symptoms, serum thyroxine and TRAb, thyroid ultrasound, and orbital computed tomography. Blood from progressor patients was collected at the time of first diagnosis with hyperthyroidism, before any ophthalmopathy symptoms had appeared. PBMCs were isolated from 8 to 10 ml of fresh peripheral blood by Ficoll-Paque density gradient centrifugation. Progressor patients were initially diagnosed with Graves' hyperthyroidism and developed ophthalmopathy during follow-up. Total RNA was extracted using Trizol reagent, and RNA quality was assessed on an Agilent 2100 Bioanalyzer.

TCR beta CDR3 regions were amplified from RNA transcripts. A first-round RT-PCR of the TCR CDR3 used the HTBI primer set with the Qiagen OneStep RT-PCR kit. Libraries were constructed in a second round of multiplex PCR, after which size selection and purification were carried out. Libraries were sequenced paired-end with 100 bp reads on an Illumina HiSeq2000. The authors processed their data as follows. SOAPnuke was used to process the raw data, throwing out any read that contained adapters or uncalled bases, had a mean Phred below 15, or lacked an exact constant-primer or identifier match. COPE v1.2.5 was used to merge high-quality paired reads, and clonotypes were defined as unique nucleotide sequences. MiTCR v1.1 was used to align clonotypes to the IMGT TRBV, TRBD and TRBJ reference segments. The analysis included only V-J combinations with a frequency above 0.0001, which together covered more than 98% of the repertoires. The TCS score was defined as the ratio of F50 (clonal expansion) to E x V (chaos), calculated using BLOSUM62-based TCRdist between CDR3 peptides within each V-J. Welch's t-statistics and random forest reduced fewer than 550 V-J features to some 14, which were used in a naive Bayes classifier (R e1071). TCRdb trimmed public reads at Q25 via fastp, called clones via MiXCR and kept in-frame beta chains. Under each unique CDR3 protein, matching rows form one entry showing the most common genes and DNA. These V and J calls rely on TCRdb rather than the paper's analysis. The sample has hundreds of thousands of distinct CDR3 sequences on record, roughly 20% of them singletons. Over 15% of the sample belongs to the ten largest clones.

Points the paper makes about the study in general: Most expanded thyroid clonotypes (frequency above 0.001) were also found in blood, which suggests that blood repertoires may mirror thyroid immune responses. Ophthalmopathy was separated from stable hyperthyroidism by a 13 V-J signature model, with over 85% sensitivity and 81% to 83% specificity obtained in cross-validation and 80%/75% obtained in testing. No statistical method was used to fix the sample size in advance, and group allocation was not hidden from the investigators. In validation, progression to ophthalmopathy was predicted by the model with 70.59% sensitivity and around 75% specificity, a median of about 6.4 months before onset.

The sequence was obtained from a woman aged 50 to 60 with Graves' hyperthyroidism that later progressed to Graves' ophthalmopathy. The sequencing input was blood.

At the DNA level, the sequence is TGCAGTGCTGCACGGGGGGGCGGGACAGATACGCAGTATTTT. Translated, this gives CSAARGGGTDTQYF. The chain couples TRBV20-1 to TRBJ2-3, with 8 junctional bases fitting TRBD2. CDR1 and CDR2 (DFQATT, SNEGSKA) derive from the germline V gene (reference sequence). The CDR3 goes from the cysteine to the phenylalanine over 14 residues. CDR3 DNA only is kept here, 42 bases in frame from base 1. The V end gives up 5 bases and the J end 3 bases, leaving 7 bases in the junction not matched to a gene.